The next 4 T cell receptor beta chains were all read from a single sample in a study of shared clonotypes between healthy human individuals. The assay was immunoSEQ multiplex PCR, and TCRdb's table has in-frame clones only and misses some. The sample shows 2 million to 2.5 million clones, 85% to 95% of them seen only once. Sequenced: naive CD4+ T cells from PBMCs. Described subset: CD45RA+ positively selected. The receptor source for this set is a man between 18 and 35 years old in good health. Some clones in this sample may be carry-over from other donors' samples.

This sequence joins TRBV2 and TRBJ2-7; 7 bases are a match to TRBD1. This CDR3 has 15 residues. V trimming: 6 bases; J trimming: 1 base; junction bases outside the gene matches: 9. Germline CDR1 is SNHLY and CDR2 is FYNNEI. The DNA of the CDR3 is TGTGCCAGCAGCGAAACGGGACAGTCGTCCTACGAGCAGTACTTC. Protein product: CASSETGQSSYEQYF. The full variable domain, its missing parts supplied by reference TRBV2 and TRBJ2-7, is EPEVTQTPSHQVTQMGQEVILRCVPISNHLYFYWYRQILGQKVEFLVSFYNNEISEKSEIFDDQFSVERPDGSNFTLKIRSTKLEDSAMYFCASSETGQSSYEQYFGPGTRLTVT.

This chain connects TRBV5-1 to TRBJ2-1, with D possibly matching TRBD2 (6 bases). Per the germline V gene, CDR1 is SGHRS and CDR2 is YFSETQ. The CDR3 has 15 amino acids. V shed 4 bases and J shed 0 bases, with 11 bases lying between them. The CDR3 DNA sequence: TGCGCCAGCAGCGGAGGGTGGAGCTCCTACAATGAGCAGTTCTTC. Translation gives CASSGGWSSYNEQFF.

The CDR3 DNA reads as TGTGCCAGCAGCTTTGGGACAGGGGGCCCAGATACGCAGTATTTT. Its protein product is CASSFGTGGPDTQYF. The rearrangement joins TRBV5-6 to TRBJ2-3; 12 bases fit TRBD1. The CDR3 extends over 15 amino acids. Looked up from germline, CDR1 is SGHDT and CDR2 is YYEEEE. V dropped 2 bases and J dropped 4; count of bases not matched to a gene: 2.

The CDR3 is CATSRVGHQPQHF. The CDR3 DNA sequence: TGTGCCACCAGCAGAGTAGGGCATCAGCCCCAGCATTTT. The V and J genes are TRBV15 and TRBJ1-5; no reliable D call. V was pared by 1 base and J by 5 bases, with 6 bases between. This CDR3 contains 13 residues. Germline V gene data show CDR1 as LNHNV and CDR2 as YYDKDF (reference sequence).